One sample yielded the 12 T cell receptor beta chains listed below, sequenced in a study of regulatory T cells in long-lasting Graves disease (dated by TCRdb to the early 2020s). To prepare the library, multiplex PCR was applied. This sample was sequenced with an Illumina HiSeq 4000. iRepertoire HTBI primers and Arm-PCR amplification of CDR3 regions were used to construct TCR beta libraries. In-frame beta chains were kept once TCRdb had trimmed the public reads at Q25 with fastp and called clones with MiXCR. Rows are combined by CDR3 protein, so each entry shows the most common genes and DNA. The sample includes hundreds of thousands of distinct CDR3 sequences, with about 16% observed a single time. In total, the top ten clones hold 25% of the sample. The sample's time point label is to be understood as: newly diagnosed GD, antithyroid drugs for less than 3 months. For both TCR sequencing and RNA sequencing, RNA was extracted from PBMCs in TRIzol.

These data also formed part of another study, on T cells in Graves' hyperthyroidism and ophthalmopathy.

Specimen: peripheral blood mononuclear cells (PBMCs), collected at new diagnosis, from a patient treated with antithyroid drugs. The receptors here all came from a middle-aged woman with Graves disease. Donor details come from another sample of the same person, matched by shared clones.

The chain recombines TRBV9 with TRBJ2-1, with D possibly being TRBD1 or TRBD2 (5 bases each). The CDR3 covers 13 residues. The germline V gene encodes CDR1 SGDLS and CDR2 YYNGEE. The V end lost 3 bases, the J end lost 6 bases, and 10 bases lay between the germline ends. The DNA of the CDR3 is TGTGCCAGCAGCGAAGCGAGGGGCAATGAGCAGTTCTTC. As protein: CASSEARGNEQFF.

The chain has TRBV5-1 and TRBJ1-1; D is unclear. The V end lost 3 bases, the J end lost 5 bases, and 14 bases lay between the germline ends. This CDR3 has 14 residues. Germline V gene sequence: CDR1 SGHRS, CDR2 YFSETQ. CDR3 DNA: TGCGCCAGCAGCTCTACCGCGGGCGGAACTGAAGCTTTCTTT. This translates into CASSSTAGGTEAFF.

In its sample, this clonotype was seen once. A much larger clone is a single base away; this may be a read error. The chain is built from TRBV5-1 and TRBJ1-2; the D gene is possibly TRBD1 (6 bases). V dropped 5 bases and J dropped 6 bases, with 14 bases sitting between them. The germline gives CDR1 SGHRS, CDR2 YFSETQ. CDR3 length equals 13 residues. The DNA of the CDR3 is TGCGCCAGCAGAGGGGGGAATTTGGATGGCTACACCTTC. Protein product: CASRGGNLDGYTF.

The chain couples TRBV19 to TRBJ1-1; D not certain. CDR3 length equals 13 residues. Germline CDR1 LNHDA, CDR2 SQIVND (reference sequence). V lost 8 bases, J lost 1 base, and 11 bases lay in between. This chain's CDR3 is CASRPRRNTEAFF. The CDR3 DNA is TGTGCCAGTCGCCCGCGGAGGAACACTGAAGCTTTCTTT.

The chain couples TRBV4-1 to TRBJ2-1, with TRBD1 as a possible D gene (6 bases). V was clipped by 4 bases and J by 5 bases, with 18 bases between them. This CDR3 is built from 16 residues. Per germline, CDR1 MGHRA and CDR2 YSYEKL. CDR3 DNA: TGCGCCAGCAGCCGCAGGGGCGTCCAGACTGACAATGAGCAGTTCTTC. Protein: CASSRRGVQTDNEQFF.

V usage is TRBV3-1 and J usage is TRBJ2-3; no firm D call. This CDR3 region has 12 residues. The germline gives CDR1 LGHDT, CDR2 YNNKEL (reference sequence). V lost 0 bases and J lost 7, with 5 bases in between. The CDR3 region is CASSQERYTQYF. The CDR3 DNA sequence: TGTGCCAGCAGCCAAGAGAGGTATACGCAGTATTTT.

This clonotype was detected ten times or more. V usage is TRBV20-1 and J usage is TRBJ2-7; D possibly corresponds to TRBD1 (6 bases). Per the germline V gene, CDR1 is DFQATT and CDR2 is SNEGSKA (reference sequence). This CDR3 is 14 amino acids long. V dropped 3 bases and J dropped 0 bases, with 12 bases sitting between them. CDR3 DNA sequence: TGCAGTGCTAGGAGACAGGAGGCCTCCTACGAGCAGTACTTC. It codes for CSARRQEASYEQYF.

About this clonotype: A read error is possible here, since a much larger clone lies one base away. No conserved phenylalanine or tryptophan ends this CDR3, so it is likely a read error. No DNA is shown, since the ends of the CDR3 on it are uncertain; the CDR3 is the one TCRdb lists. The chain's CDR3 is CASSEKTPPHS. The chain recombines TRBV2 with TRBJ1-5. A total of 11 residues make up the CDR3, ends included. Germline V lookup: CDR1 SNHLY, CDR2 FYNNEI.

The chain has TRBV19 and TRBJ1-6; TRBD1 agrees at 9 bases. This CDR3 has 14 residues. Trimming cost V 9 bases and J 7 bases; bases outside gene matches: 7. Germline V gene sequence: CDR1 LNHDA, CDR2 SQIVND (reference sequence). This chain's CDR3 is CASAWTGENSPLHF. CDR3 nucleotide sequence: TGTGCCAGCGCCTGGACAGGGGAAAATTCACCCCTCCACTTT.

The gene calls are TRBV2 and TRBJ1-2, with TRBD1 matching over 10 bases. The J segment lost 8 bases and the V segment lost 8 bases, leaving 8 bases of the junction unmatched. Germline V gene lookup returns CDR1 SNHLY and CDR2 FYNNEI. The CDR3 has 13 amino acids. CDR3 nucleotides: TGTGCCAGCGTCGGGACAGGGGTGGAGGGCTACACCTTC. It encodes CASVGTGVEGYTF.

This clonotype was counted at least ten times. The chain is built from TRBV28 and TRBJ2-7, with TRBD1 matching over 7 bases. The germline V gene encodes CDR1 MDHEN and CDR2 SYDVKM. Unmatched junction bases numbered 6, after V lost 5 bases and J lost 5 bases. The CDR3 is 13 amino acids. The CDR3: CASSHRGSDEQYF. The CDR3 coding sequence is TGTGCCAGCAGTCACAGGGGTAGCGACGAGCAGTACTTC. The variable domain in full, with the rest retrieved from reference TRBV28 and TRBJ2-7, is DVKVTQSSRYLVKRTGEKVFLECVQDMDHENMFWYRQDPGLGLRLIYFSYDVKMKEKGDIPEGYSVSREKKERFSLILESASTNQTSMYLCASSHRGSDEQYFGPGTRLTVT.

This clonotype was picked up many times. This chain connects TRBV20-1 to TRBJ1-2, with D tentatively TRBD1 (6 bases). Germline CDR1 DFQATT, CDR2 SNEGSKA (reference sequence). Trimming cost V 3 bases and J 7 bases, with 12 bases left between them. The CDR3 runs 12 residues. In DNA, the CDR3 is TGCAGTGCTAGTCCAGGGGTTGCTGGCTACACCTTC. It specifies CSASPGVAGYTF.